What follows are 28 T cell receptor beta chains derived from one specimen sequenced in a study of blood T cell repertoires in COVID-19. Libraries were prepared by immunoSEQ multiplex PCR; TCRdb keeps only in-frame clonotypes and omits some of them. The data contain under 200,000 clones, roughly four fifths of them singletons. Sequencing was carried out using peripheral blood. Source of these receptors: a woman aged 25 to 39 with acute or convalescent COVID-19.

The chain uses TRBV11-2 and TRBJ2-1; TRBD1 matches 8 bases. With 5 bases clipped from V and 4 bases from J, the junction kept 13 bases outside the gene matches. Germline V gene lookup returns CDR1 SGHAT and CDR2 FQNNGV. The CDR3 loop spans 17 amino acids. The CDR3 nucleotides are TGTGCCAGCAGCCGTACACGATTGACAGGGGTTTACAATGAGCAGTTCTTC. This gives the protein CASSRTRLTGVYNEQFF.

The V gene is TRBV27, the J gene TRBJ1-1; 7 bases line up with TRBD1. The CDR3 sequence is 14 residues long. In germline, CDR1 is MNHEY, CDR2 SMNVEV (reference sequence). V was clipped by 2 bases and J by 6 bases; unmatched bases: 6. CDR3 sequence (DNA): TGTGCCAGCAGTTTAGCAGGGGGTCACGCTGAAGCTTTCTTT. Residues: CASSLAGGHAEAFF.

CDR3: CASSEQTGGSYGYTF. DNA of the CDR3: TGCGCCAGCAGTGAGCAGACAGGGGGCAGCTATGGCTACACCTTC. This sequence joins TRBV10-2 and TRBJ1-2; 10 nucleotides agree with TRBD1. V was clipped by 2 bases and J by 4 bases; unmatched bases: 4. Germline loops: CDR1 WSHSY, CDR2 SAAADI. The CDR3 is 15 amino acids.

This clone was seen once. J is TRBJ2-5 and V is TRBV7-8, with 8 nucleotides matching TRBD2. Germline V lookup: CDR1 SGHVS, CDR2 FQNEAQ. The CDR3 is 14 amino acids. The junction had 1 base not matched to a gene; V was cut back by 3 bases and J by 1 base. The CDR3 DNA reads as TGTGCCAGCAGCTTGGCGGGAGGCCAAGAGACCCAGTACTTC. Protein product: CASSLAGGQETQYF.

The chain couples TRBV6-5 to TRBJ2-7; unclear D gene. The CDR3 is 13 residues long. Germline lookup yields CDR1 MNHEY and CDR2 SVGAGI. With 0 bases removed from V and 5 bases from J, the gap between germline ends came to 8 bases. This CDR3 reads CASSYSSVNEQYF. CDR3 nucleotide sequence: TGTGCCAGCAGTTACTCATCGGTAAACGAGCAGTACTTC.

CDR3 region: CASSQLLATDTQYF. The CDR3 nucleotides are TGCGCCAGCAGCCAATTACTAGCCACAGATACGCAGTATTTT. The rearrangement joins TRBV4-3 to TRBJ2-3; weak D call: TRBD2 (6 bases). Between the trimmed V and J ends, which lost 2 bases and 2 bases, there was a span of 8 bases. Germline V lookup: CDR1 LGHNA, CDR2 YSLEER. The CDR3 spans 14 residues.

The CDR3, as DNA: TGTGCCTGGAGCAGCGGTGGTGCTAGCACAGATACGCAGTATTTT. Amino acids: CAWSSGGASTDTQYF. The chain has TRBV30 and TRBJ2-3; D perhaps matches TRBD2 (5 bases). Germline V lookup: CDR1 GTSNPN, CDR2 SVGIG (reference sequence). Deletions cut 3 bases from V and 0 bases from J, with 13 bases between. The CDR3 covers 15 residues. Full variable domain (remainder filled in from reference TRBV30 and TRBJ2-3): SQTIHQWPATLVQPVGSPLSLECTVEGTSNPNLYWYRQAAGRGLQLLFYSVGIGQISSEVPQNLSASRPQDRQFILSSKKLLLSDSGFYLCAWSSGGASTDTQYFGPGTRLTVL.

This chain joins TRBV6-5 and TRBJ2-5; D possibly corresponds to TRBD2 (6 bases). Trimming shortened V by 5 bases and J by 3 bases, and 16 bases separated the two germline ends. The CDR3 runs 15 residues. Germline V gene lookup returns CDR1 MNHEY and CDR2 SVGAGI. CDR3 nucleotides: TGTGCCAGCAGTCTAAGTTGGGGACTTGAAGAGACCCAGTACTTC. Its protein product is CASSLSWGLEETQYF.

The rearrangement uses TRBV19 and TRBJ1-2; D gene uncertain. Germline V gene data show CDR1 as LNHDA and CDR2 as SQIVND (reference sequence). The CDR3 covers 14 residues. V lost 5 bases, J lost 4 bases, and 14 bases lay in between. In nucleotides, the CDR3 is TGTGCCAGTAGTGGGAGGGCCCGAGCCTATGGCTACACCTTC. Its protein is CASSGRARAYGYTF.

This chain uses TRBV20-1 with TRBJ2-3; D is undetermined. Per the germline V gene, CDR1 is DFQATT and CDR2 is SNEGSKA (reference sequence). CDR3 length equals 10 residues. Trimming left V 6 bases short and J 4 bases short, with 5 bases between. CDR3 amino acids: CSATSDTQYF. The CDR3 region has the DNA TGCAGTGCCACATCAGATACGCAGTATTTT.

This clone has a handful of counts. This chain uses TRBV15 with TRBJ1-6; the match to TRBD1 covers 7 bases. The CDR3 length is 14 residues. Losses at the gene ends were 5 bases for V and 10 bases for J; bases not matched to a gene: 8. Germline CDR1 and CDR2: LNHNV and YYDKDF (reference sequence). The CDR3 DNA sequence: TGTGCCACCAGCCCGAGAGGGGGCTCATCACCCCTCCACTTT. Its protein product is CATSPRGGSSPLHF.

This chain joins TRBV12-3 or TRBV12-4 and TRBJ2-5, with D perhaps TRBD2 (6 bases). The CDR3 spans 13 residues. V was shortened by 6 bases and J by 7 bases, with 15 bases between the two germline ends. The CDR3 loop is CASRRGVVGTQYF. CDR3 nucleotide sequence: TGTGCCAGCAGGCGGGGCGTGGTAGGGACCCAGTACTTC.

This clone was found once. The chain has TRBV7-2 and TRBJ2-1; 11 bases match TRBD2. Germline loops: CDR1 SGHTA, CDR2 FQGNSA. The CDR3 is made up of 16 amino acids. V dropped 5 bases and J dropped 7; count of bases not matched to a gene: 10. This CDR3 is CASSPQLAGAGNEQFF. CDR3 DNA: TGTGCCAGCAGCCCCCAACTAGCGGGAGCTGGGAATGAGCAGTTCTTC.

The gene calls are TRBV28 and TRBJ2-7, with 8 bases identical to TRBD1. Germline V CDR1 and CDR2: MDHEN, SYDVKM. The CDR3 contains 15 residues. V shed 5 bases and J 0 bases; nucleotides not matched to a gene: 6. This CDR3 is CASSPPGQASYEQYF. Written as DNA, the CDR3 is TGTGCCAGCAGTCCCCCGGGACAGGCCTCCTACGAGCAGTACTTC.

The chain combines TRBV6-4 with TRBJ2-7; 10 bases align to TRBD2. The length of the CDR3 is 16 residues. The V and J ends lost 0 bases and 3 bases, in that order; junction bases with no gene match: 5. Germline V gene data show CDR1 as MRHNA and CDR2 as SNTAGT. The CDR3 DNA is TGTGCCAGCAGTGACTCCGGTAGCGGGGGGTACTACGAGCAGTACTTC. Protein product: CASSDSGSGGYYEQYF.

This clone was recorded only once. The rearrangement joins TRBV7-8 to TRBJ1-2; perhaps TRBD1 as D (6 bases). Deletions cut 5 bases from V and 6 bases from J, with 13 bases between. Looked up from germline, CDR1 is SGHVS and CDR2 is FQNEAQ. The CDR3 spans 13 residues. In nucleotides, the CDR3 is TGTGCCAGCAGCGCGCAGGGGAGGGATGGCTACACCTTC. Amino acids: CASSAQGRDGYTF.

The V and J genes are TRBV29-1 and TRBJ1-2; 12 nucleotides agree with TRBD1. Germline V lookup: CDR1 SQVTM, CDR2 ANQGSEA. This CDR3 has 13 amino acids. The trim removed 7 bases at V and 8 bases at J, leaving 8 bases unmatched. The CDR3 DNA sequence: TGCAGCGAAGGGACAGGGGGCGCGGAGGGCTACACCTTC. Translating gives CSEGTGGAEGYTF.

This chain joins TRBV28 and TRBJ2-5, with D possibly matching TRBD1 (7 bases). The length of the CDR3 is 14 residues. Germline values: CDR1 MDHEN, CDR2 SYDVKM. Deletions cut 4 bases from V and 6 bases from J, with 15 bases between. The CDR3 nucleotides read TGTGCCAGCAGTTCCGAGACAGGGAGGAAGACCCAGTACTTC. Amino acids: CASSSETGRKTQYF.

The chain employs TRBV7-8 and TRBJ1-5; perhaps TRBD1 as D (5 bases). Germline CDR1 reads SGHVS; CDR2 reads FQNEAQ. CDR3 length: 14 amino acids. V was pared by 5 bases and J by 4 bases, with 12 bases between. CDR3 nucleotides: TGTGCCAGCAGCGCGGGACTGATAAATCAGCCCCAGCATTTT. It translates to CASSAGLINQPQHF.

This sequence joins TRBV14 and TRBJ2-1, with TRBD2 matching 7 bases. V dropped 2 bases and J dropped 4; count of bases not matched to a gene: 5. In germline, CDR1 is SGHDN, CDR2 FVKESK. CDR3 size: 15 residues. The CDR3 DNA follows: TGTGCCAGCAGCCAAAGACTAGCTGTTTACAATGAGCAGTTCTTC. Translated: CASSQRLAVYNEQFF.

The chain combines TRBV29-1 with TRBJ1-1; 8 bases agree with TRBD1. The V and J ends lost 8 bases and 4 bases, in that order; junction bases with no gene match: 6. This CDR3 region has 12 residues. Germline assignment: CDR1 SQVTM and CDR2 ANQGSEA. CDR3: CSTRTGPTEAFF. The CDR3 region has the DNA TGCAGCACCCGGACAGGGCCCACTGAAGCTTTCTTT.

The chain is built from TRBV6-5 and TRBJ2-1; the D gene is possibly TRBD1 (6 bases). The V gene lost 0 bases and the J gene lost 3 bases, with 12 bases spanning the gap. This CDR3 spans 16 amino acids. Germline CDR1 reads MNHEY; CDR2 reads SVGAGI. The CDR3 region has the DNA TGTGCCAGCAGTTACTCCGGGACACCAAACTACAATGAGCAGTTCTTC. Protein product: CASSYSGTPNYNEQFF.

V gene TRBV27 combines with J gene TRBJ2-3, with D unresolved. Trimming removed 5 bases from V and 4 bases from J, with 10 bases in between. CDR3 size: 13 residues. The V gene's germline CDR1 is MNHEY and CDR2 SMNVEV (reference sequence). CDR3 amino acids: CASSLFAADTQYF. The CDR3 region has the DNA TGTGCCAGCAGTCTCTTTGCAGCAGATACGCAGTATTTT.

The J gene is TRBJ2-2, the V gene TRBV18, with 8 bases identical to TRBD1. The CDR3 contains 18 residues. Germline V gene lookup returns CDR1 KGHSH and CDR2 LQKENI. V gave up 1 base and J gave up 1 base; unmatched junction bases: 8. CDR3 coding DNA: TGTGCCAGCTCACCACGTTGGGATGGACAGGGGAACACCGGGGAGCTGTTTTTT. Its protein is CASSPRWDGQGNTGELFF. The full variable domain, with the rest looked up from reference TRBV18 and TRBJ2-2, is NAGVMQNPRHLVRRRGQEARLRCSPMKGHSHVYWYRQLPEEGLKFMVYLQKENIIDESGMPKERFSAEFPKEGPSILRIQQVVRGDSAAYFCASSPRWDGQGNTGELFFGEGSRLTVL.

This sequence joins TRBV6-5 and TRBJ1-2; 8 nucleotides match TRBD1. The germline CDR1 and CDR2 sequences are MNHEY and SVGAGI. The CDR3 has 15 amino acids. Trimming at V came to 0 bases and at J to 2 bases, leaving 2 bases not matched to a gene. This chain's CDR3 is CASSYSAGGNYGYTF. In DNA form, the CDR3 reads TGTGCCAGCAGTTACTCGGCAGGGGGCAACTATGGCTACACCTTC.

This clone occurred once. This chain links TRBV5-1 with TRBJ1-1; no definite D call. V lost 4 bases and J 1 base, leaving 14 bases between the germline ends. The CDR3 covers 15 residues. The germline gives CDR1 SGHRS, CDR2 YFSETQ. CDR3: CASSPTGGKNTEAFF. Here the CDR3 DNA reads TGCGCCAGCAGCCCTACCGGAGGAAAGAACACTGAAGCTTTCTTT.

The V call is TRBV29-1, the J call TRBJ1-1; D unresolved. The CDR3 totals 13 residues. Germline values: CDR1 SQVTM, CDR2 ANQGSEA. Trimming took 6 bases from V and 1 from J, leaving 12 bases between them. The DNA for the CDR3 is TGCAGCGTAACTTATTCAACGAACACTGAAGCTTTCTTT. It translates to CSVTYSTNTEAFF.

The chain recombines TRBV29-1 with TRBJ2-5; TRBD2 agrees at 11 bases. V dropped 4 bases and J dropped 3; count of bases not matched to a gene: 4. Per germline, CDR1 SQVTM and CDR2 ANQGSEA. The length of the CDR3 is 14 residues. The DNA for the CDR3 is TGCAGCGTTGTCCCTAGCGGGAGGAAAGAGACCCAGTACTTC. Protein product: CSVVPSGRKETQYF. The complete variable domain, with remaining parts taken from reference TRBV29-1 and TRBJ2-5, reads SAVISQKPSRDICQRGTSLTIQCQVDSQVTMMFWYRQQPGQSLTLIATANQGSEATYESGFVIDKFPISRPNLTFSTLTVSNMSPEDSSIYLCSVVPSGRKETQYFGPGTRLLVL.